These 32 T cell receptor beta chains were all obtained from the same sample, sequenced in a study of OX40 agonist ivuxolimab in advanced cancers. Sequencing used immunoSEQ multiplex PCR; TCRdb keeps in-frame clones, though not all of them. The data contain about 100,000 clones, roughly 90% of them singletons. The sequenced sample was CD4+ or CD8+ T cells sorted from blood, obtained in a trial of the OX40 agonist ivuxolimab. All receptors come from an adult with an advanced solid tumor such as melanoma, head and neck, liver or kidney cancer.

V and J are TRBV2 and TRBJ2-5; D gene uncertain. In germline, CDR1 is SNHLY, CDR2 FYNNEI. Trimming took 9 bases from V and 2 from J, leaving 16 bases between them. This CDR3 comprises 14 residues. The chain's CDR3 is CASPKTENQETQYF. The DNA for the CDR3 is TGTGCCAGTCCTAAAACAGAGAATCAAGAGACCCAGTACTTC.

The chain couples TRBV10-3 to TRBJ2-1, with 12 positions matching TRBD2. The V and J ends lost 11 bases and 5 bases, in that order; junction bases with no gene match: 7. Germline V gives CDR1 ENHRY, CDR2 SYGVKD. The CDR3 extends over 14 amino acids. The CDR3 region is CAVQRTSGDNEQFF. The CDR3 DNA reads TGTGCCGTACAAAGGACTAGCGGGGACAATGAGCAGTTCTTC.

The chain couples TRBV5-6 to TRBJ1-2; 8 nucleotides match TRBD1. Per the germline V gene, CDR1 is SGHDT and CDR2 is YYEEEE. The CDR3 is 15 amino acids. J was trimmed by 8 bases and V by 0 bases; bases with no gene match: 9. The CDR3 spells CASSLGIGQGNGYTF. In DNA, the CDR3 is TGTGCCAGCAGCTTGGGGATAGGACAGGGAAACGGCTACACCTTC. The whole variable domain, filled in from reference TRBV5-6 and TRBJ1-2, reads DAGVTQSPTHLIKTRGQQVTLRCSPKSGHDTVSWYQQALGQGPQFIFQYYEEEERQRGNFPDRFSGHQFPNYSSELNVNALLLGDSALYLCASSLGIGQGNGYTFGSGTRLTVV.

This chain connects TRBV11-2 to TRBJ2-7; no clear D gene. Germline CDR1 SGHAT, CDR2 FQNNGV. Trimming took 5 bases from V and 2 from J, leaving 10 bases between them. The CDR3 totals 13 residues. The CDR3 here is CASSPSLPYEQYF. The DNA of the CDR3 is TGTGCCAGCAGCCCGAGCCTACCCTACGAGCAGTACTTC.

The chain joins TRBV7-2 to TRBJ2-6; D unclear. The germline CDR1 and CDR2 sequences are SGHTA and FQGNSA. V was cut by 5 bases and J by 2 bases, with 4 bases left in between. The CDR3 spans 13 residues. CDR3 loop: CASSQPGANVLTF. The DNA of the CDR3 is TGTGCCAGCAGCCAGCCTGGGGCCAACGTCCTGACTTTC.

J is TRBJ2-7 and V is TRBV2; unclear D gene. CDR1 is SNHLY, CDR2 FYNNEI, per germline. The CDR3 spans 11 residues. V lost 6 bases to trimming and J lost 3 bases, with 6 bases between them. In nucleotides, the CDR3 is TGTGCCAGCAGCCTAGTCTACGAGCAGTACTTC. Protein sequence: CASSLVYEQYF.

This chain connects TRBV5-5 to TRBJ2-3; possibly TRBD1 or TRBD2 for D (5 bases each). V lost 0 bases to trimming and J lost 1 base, with 6 bases between them. From germline, CDR1 is SGHKS and CDR2 YYEKEE (reference sequence). The CDR3 is 14 amino acids. The chain's CDR3 is CASSLGGGTDTQYF. The CDR3 bases are TGTGCCAGCAGCTTGGGAGGGGGCACAGATACGCAGTATTTT. Full variable domain (outside the CDR3, taken from reference TRBV5-5 and TRBJ2-3): DAGVTQSPTHLIKTRGQQVTLRCSPISGHKSVSWYQQVLGQGPQFIFQYYEKEERGRGNFPDRFSARQFPNYSSELNVNALLLGDSALYLCASSLGGGTDTQYFGPGTRLTVL.

The chain is built from TRBV6-1 and TRBJ2-1, with TRBD2 matching 11 bases. Per germline, CDR1 MNHNS and CDR2 SASEGT. The CDR3 loop spans 14 amino acids. J was trimmed by 6 bases and V by 8 bases; bases with no gene match: 6. The CDR3 is CASDLAGGLNEQFF. In nucleotides, the CDR3 is TGTGCCAGCGACTTAGCGGGGGGGCTCAATGAGCAGTTCTTC.

This chain joins TRBV30 and TRBJ2-2, with D maybe TRBD1 (5 bases). The germline V gene encodes CDR1 GTSNPN and CDR2 SVGIG (reference sequence). The CDR3 runs 14 residues. V was pared by 4 bases and J by 4 bases, with 13 bases between. This chain's CDR3 is CAWKAGISTGELFF. The CDR3 region has the DNA TGTGCCTGGAAGGCAGGGATAAGCACCGGGGAGCTGTTTTTT.

The chain couples TRBV7-2 to TRBJ2-7; 9 bases agree with TRBD1. CDR1 and CDR2 (germline): SGHTA, FQGNSA. The CDR3 length is 16 residues. V shed 2 bases and J 0 bases; nucleotides not matched to a gene: 5. The CDR3 DNA sequence: TGTGCCAGCAGCTTAACCGGGACAGGGCCCTCCTACGAGCAGTACTTC. It translates to CASSLTGTGPSYEQYF.

This sequence joins TRBV18 and TRBJ1-4; 9 positions agree with TRBD1. Unmatched junction bases numbered 6, after V lost 0 bases and J lost 7 bases. The CDR3 covers 16 residues. Germline V lookup: CDR1 KGHSH, CDR2 LQKENI. CDR3 nucleotides: TGTGCCAGCTCACCACCAGCAGGACAGGGGACTGAAAAACTGTTTTTT. Translating gives CASSPPAGQGTEKLFF.

The V and J genes are TRBV5-1 and TRBJ2-5, with no clear D. Germline CDR1 reads SGHRS; CDR2 reads YFSETQ. V lost 0 bases, J lost 4 bases, and 16 bases lay in between. The CDR3 runs 16 residues. The CDR3 DNA follows: TGCGCCAGCAGCTTGGTCGTCCGAAGCACCCCAGAGACCCAGTACTTC. Residues: CASSLVVRSTPETQYF.

V gene TRBV4-1 combines with J gene TRBJ2-3, with a possible D match to TRBD2 (6 bases). This CDR3 comprises 16 residues. CDR1 is MGHRA, CDR2 YSYEKL, per germline. V lost 4 bases and J lost 1, with 15 bases in between. Here the CDR3 reads CASSPLGAGRTDTQYF. The CDR3 DNA sequence: TGCGCCAGCAGCCCCCTCGGGGCGGGGCGCACAGATACGCAGTATTTT.

The chain carries TRBV25-1 and TRBJ2-6; D gene unclear. The CDR3 consists of 14 residues. CDR1 and CDR2 from the germline V gene are MGHDK and SYGVNS. With 3 bases removed from V and 0 bases from J, the gap between germline ends came to 3 bases. The CDR3 DNA reads as TGTGCCAGCAGTGATGGCTCTGGGGCCAACGTCCTGACTTTC. Protein sequence: CASSDGSGANVLTF.

The rearrangement joins TRBV7-9 to TRBJ1-6; 8 positions match TRBD1. CDR3 length: 16 amino acids. CDR1 SEHNR and CDR2 FQNEAQ come from the germline V gene (reference sequence). Trimming took 4 bases from V and 9 from J; bases not matched to a gene: 11. CDR3 residues: CASSSKVVDRASPLHF. Written as DNA, the CDR3 is TGTGCCAGCAGCTCCAAGGTAGTGGACAGGGCTTCACCCCTCCACTTT.

V and J are TRBV7-8 and TRBJ1-1, with D tentatively TRBD1 (6 bases). CDR1 and CDR2 from the germline V gene are SGHVS and FQNEAQ. V lost 11 bases to trimming and J lost 5 bases, with 24 bases between them. This CDR3 spans 15 amino acids. In DNA, the CDR3 is TGTGCCCTTGGACTACTCCGCGGGGGGCGGACTGAAGCTTTCTTT. It specifies CALGLLRGGRTEAFF.

This clone is a singleton in its sample. The genes are TRBV30 and TRBJ2-1; 7 bases match TRBD1. Looked up from germline, CDR1 is GTSNPN and CDR2 is SVGIG (reference sequence). Trimming at V came to 7 bases and at J to 0 bases, leaving 3 bases not matched to a gene. This CDR3 region has 13 residues. The CDR3 sequence: CALTGSSYNEQFF. In DNA, the CDR3 is TGTGCCTTGACAGGGAGCTCCTACAATGAGCAGTTCTTC.

The chain combines TRBV5-1 with TRBJ1-2; D is possibly TRBD1 (6 bases). Germline assignment: CDR1 SGHRS and CDR2 YFSETQ. The CDR3 has 15 amino acids. The V end was cut by 3 bases, the J end by 8 bases, with 20 bases between. The CDR3: CASSSMGAGQGGYTF. In DNA, the CDR3 is TGCGCCAGCAGCTCCATGGGGGCCGGTCAGGGAGGCTACACCTTC.

The V call is TRBV7-8, the J call TRBJ1-4; unclear D gene. Germline CDR1 SGHVS, CDR2 FQNEAQ. V lost 1 base to trimming and J lost 7 bases, with 13 bases between them. This CDR3 region has 15 residues. The CDR3 DNA sequence: TGTGCCAGCAGCTTAGAGACGGCCTTGGGTGAAAAACTGTTTTTT. Encoded protein: CASSLETALGEKLFF.

The chain employs TRBV29-1 and TRBJ2-7, with 8 bases aligning to TRBD1. The CDR3 runs 13 residues. The V gene end was trimmed by 0 bases and the J gene end by 4 bases; junction bases not matched to a gene: 2. CDR1 is SQVTM, CDR2 ANQGSEA, per germline. The CDR3 protein is CSVEEDRAYEQYF. Here the CDR3 DNA reads TGCAGCGTTGAAGAGGACAGGGCTTACGAGCAGTACTTC.

This clone has just one count. This chain connects TRBV7-9 to TRBJ1-6; possible D gene TRBD1, 6 bases. Germline V lookup: CDR1 SEHNR, CDR2 FQNEAQ (reference sequence). Trimming removed 5 bases at V and 2 bases at J, with 10 bases between. CDR3 length: 15 residues. CDR3 sequence (DNA): TGTGCCAGCAGCACAGGGTTGCCCTATAATTCACCCCTCCACTTT. Residues: CASSTGLPYNSPLHF.

The chain links TRBV6-5 to TRBJ1-4; D is possibly TRBD1 (6 bases). Trimming took 4 bases from V and 2 from J, leaving 14 bases between them. Per germline, CDR1 MNHEY and CDR2 SVGAGI. CDR3 length: 16 amino acids. The CDR3 nucleotides read TGTGCCAGCAGTTCGGCCATCAGGGGCACTAATGAAAAACTGTTTTTT. This encodes CASSSAIRGTNEKLFF.

The rearrangement joins TRBV28 to TRBJ1-2; TRBD1 matches 8 bases. V lost 9 bases, J lost 4 bases, and 4 bases stayed unmatched. Germline V gene lookup returns CDR1 MDHEN and CDR2 SYDVKM. CDR3 length: 12 amino acids. CDR3 DNA: TGTGCCAGTCGGACAGGGATCTATGGCTACACCTTC. Its translation: CASRTGIYGYTF.

This clone was counted between two and nine times. The J gene is TRBJ2-7, the V gene TRBV2, with D tentatively TRBD2 (6 bases). Germline loops: CDR1 SNHLY, CDR2 FYNNEI. The V end was cut by 8 bases, the J end by 3 bases, with 14 bases between. The CDR3 consists of 13 residues. The CDR3 DNA reads TGTGCCAGCGGGGTCCCGGGGGACTACGAGCAGTACTTC. This codes for CASGVPGDYEQYF.

V usage is TRBV18 and J usage is TRBJ2-2; perhaps TRBD1 as D (6 bases). Germline CDR1 and CDR2: KGHSH and LQKENI. The V and J ends lost 1 base and 0 bases respectively, with 9 bases between them. CDR3 length: 16 amino acids. CDR3 nucleotide sequence: TGTGCCAGCTCACCACTTGAGGGGGCGAACACCGGGGAGCTGTTTTTT. This gives the protein CASSPLEGANTGELFF.

This rearrangement joins TRBV28 to TRBJ1-5; unclear D gene. Germline CDR1 MDHEN, CDR2 SYDVKM. This CDR3 is built from 16 residues. With 1 base removed from V and 0 bases from J, the gap between germline ends came to 10 bases. The CDR3 DNA reads TGTGCCAGCAGTTTATCCCCCGGACGTAGCAATCAGCCCCAGCATTTT. Translating it yields CASSLSPGRSNQPQHF.

The sample holds one count of this clone. The chain recombines TRBV6-5 with TRBJ2-5; TRBD2 aligns across 7 bases. From germline, CDR1 is MNHEY and CDR2 SVGAGI. V gave up 2 bases and J gave up 5 bases; unmatched junction bases: 5. The length of the CDR3 is 14 residues. The CDR3 sequence: CASSYGRVMETQYF. The CDR3 nucleotides read TGTGCCAGCAGTTACGGGAGGGTGATGGAGACCCAGTACTTC.

The rearrangement uses TRBV20-1 and TRBJ2-7; 7 nucleotides match TRBD1. J was trimmed by 4 bases and V by 6 bases; bases with no gene match: 3. The CDR3 extends over 11 amino acids. CDR1 and CDR2 (germline): DFQATT, SNEGSKA (reference sequence). CDR3 DNA: TGCAGTGCGGCACAGGGGTACGAGCAGTACTTC. It translates to CSAAQGYEQYF.

The genes are TRBV9 and TRBJ2-3; unclear D gene. CDR3 size: 14 residues. The ends were cut back, 0 bases at V and 2 bases at J, with 7 bases in the middle. The germline CDR1 and CDR2 sequences are SGDLS and YYNGEE. The CDR3 sequence is CASSVALDTDTQYF. The CDR3 bases are TGTGCCAGCAGCGTAGCTCTGGACACAGATACGCAGTATTTT.

V usage is TRBV15 and J usage is TRBJ2-4; D is uncertain. Deletions cut 1 base from V and 5 bases from J, with 3 bases between. The CDR3 is 12 amino acids. In germline, CDR1 is LNHNV, CDR2 YYDKDF (reference sequence). In DNA form, the CDR3 reads TGTGCCACCAGCAGAGCAGAAAACATTCAGTACTTC. Protein sequence: CATSRAENIQYF.

This sequence joins TRBV6-5 and TRBJ2-3; no clear D gene. CDR3 length: 14 residues. Per the germline V gene, CDR1 is MNHEY and CDR2 is SVGAGI. V was trimmed by 2 bases and J by 1 base, leaving 7 bases between them. This chain's CDR3 is CASSYLAGTDTQYF. The DNA for the CDR3 is TGTGCCAGCAGTTACCTGGCGGGCACAGATACGCAGTATTTT.

The chain employs TRBV7-2 and TRBJ2-7; 8 bases are a match to TRBD1. In germline, CDR1 is SGHTA, CDR2 FQGNSA. The CDR3 sequence is 15 residues long. V lost 3 bases, J lost 3 bases, and 7 bases stayed unmatched. In nucleotides, the CDR3 is TGTGCCAGCAGCTTGTCGAGTACAGGGGGCTACGAGCAGTACTTC. It translates to CASSLSSTGGYEQYF.